One and the same sample provided the 10 T cell receptor beta chains below, sequenced in a study of T cells after yellow fever vaccination. TCRdb recomputed calls from the 5' RACE reads with MiXCR, one row per CDR3 protein. The sample has around 600,000 distinct CDR3 sequences, 10% to 15% seen once. The sample in question was PBMCs, obtained on the day of the yellow fever booster vaccination. These receptors all come from a man aged 30-40 years who received the YFV17D yellow fever vaccine.

This clonotype was seen repeatedly, ten times or more. The chain carries TRBV5-1 and TRBJ2-3; TRBD2 matches 10 bases. CDR1 SGHRS and CDR2 YFSETQ come from the germline V gene. Trimming removed 7 bases from V and 7 bases from J; junction bases left unmatched: 9. CDR3 length: 14 residues. DNA of the CDR3: TGCGCCAGCGGAGCGGGAGGGGATCTGAATACGCAGTATTTT. This codes for CASGAGGDLNTQYF.

On this clonotype itself: A junction end diverges from the germline sequence, so it may reflect a read error. The chain has TRBV5-1 and TRBJ2-6, with 8 bases that match TRBD1. Germline values: CDR1 SGHRS, CDR2 YFSETQ. The CDR3 runs to 15 residues. The CDR3, as DNA: TGCGCCAGCAGCACGGACAGGGTCGGGGCCAACGCCCTGACTTTC. Amino acids: CASSTDRVGANALTF.

This CDR3 reads CASSPWGSRYYEQYF. As DNA, the CDR3 is TGTGCCAGCAGCCCTTGGGGCTCCCGCTACTACGAGCAGTACTTC. The chain recombines TRBV5-6 with TRBJ2-7, with a possible D match to TRBD1 (5 bases). The V end was cut by 4 bases, the J end by 3 bases, with 17 bases between. The CDR3 length is 15 residues. Germline lookup yields CDR1 SGHDT and CDR2 YYEEEE.

The genes are TRBV30 and TRBJ2-3; perhaps TRBD2 as D (5 bases). V was clipped by 0 bases and J by 11 bases, with 12 bases between them. This CDR3 has 12 residues. Germline assignment: CDR1 GTSNPN and CDR2 SVGIG (reference sequence). The CDR3 nucleotides read TGTGCCTGGAGTGTACAGAGGGTAGGGCAGTATTTT. Encoded protein: CAWSVQRVGQYF. Complete variable domain (other parts from reference TRBV30 and TRBJ2-3): SQTIHQWPATLVQPVGSPLSLECTVEGTSNPNLYWYRQAAGRGLQLLFYSVGIGQISSEVPQNLSASRPQDRQFILSSKKLLLSDSGFYLCAWSVQRVGQYFGPGTRLTVL.

In this sample, this clonotype turned up a few times. CDR3 DNA: TGTGCCAGCAGCCAAGTCTGGGGGGGTGGCACTGAAGCTTTCTTT. This sequence encodes CASSQVWGGGTEAFF. V gene TRBV14 combines with J gene TRBJ1-1; D is possibly TRBD1 (5 bases). The CDR3 length is 15 residues. V was pared by 1 base and J by 4 bases, with 13 bases between. Germline CDR1 is SGHDN and CDR2 is FVKESK.

The chain couples TRBV18 to TRBJ1-4; TRBD1 agrees at 9 bases. The germline V gene encodes CDR1 KGHSH and CDR2 LQKENI. The trim removed 1 base at V and 7 bases at J, leaving 4 bases unmatched. The CDR3 loop spans 15 amino acids. CDR3 protein: CASSPRDREAEKLFF. The DNA of the CDR3 is TGTGCCAGCTCACCACGGGACAGGGAGGCTGAAAAACTGTTTTTT.

This clonotype was observed a few times. V gene TRBV5-1 combines with J gene TRBJ2-5; TRBD2 aligns across 9 bases. This CDR3 has 16 amino acids. Germline lookup yields CDR1 SGHRS and CDR2 YFSETQ. V lost 0 bases, J lost 4 bases, and 7 bases stayed unmatched. The CDR3 loop reads CASSLGSSGTPETQYF. As DNA, the CDR3 is TGCGCCAGCAGCTTGGGGTCTAGCGGGACCCCAGAGACCCAGTACTTC. The whole variable domain, remainder taken from reference TRBV5-1 and TRBJ2-5, is KAGVTQTPRYLIKTRGQQVTLSCSPISGHRSVSWYQQTPGQGLQFLFEYFSETQRNKGNFPGRFSGRQFSNSRSEMNVSTLELGDSALYLCASSLGSSGTPETQYFGPGTRLLVL.

This clonotype was observed a few times. The chain links TRBV20-1 to TRBJ1-2; no clear D. Trimming left V 3 bases short and J 5 bases short, with 13 bases between. The CDR3 length is 13 residues. In germline, CDR1 is DFQATT, CDR2 SNEGSKA (reference sequence). The CDR3 nucleotides read TGCAGTGCTAGTATCGGGTTTCGGTATGGCTACACCTTC. The encoded protein is CSASIGFRYGYTF.

This clonotype was counted ten times or more. The chain combines TRBV20-1 with TRBJ2-7; a weak D match, TRBD2 (5 bases). V was cut by 8 bases and J by 0 bases, with 14 bases left in between. Germline V CDR1 and CDR2: DFQATT, SNEGSKA (reference sequence). The CDR3 runs to 13 residues. In DNA, the CDR3 is TGCAGTACCCCCAGCGGCCGCTCCTACGAGCAGTACTTC. Amino acids: CSTPSGRSYEQYF.

The table lists this clonotype with a few counts. The rearrangement uses TRBV25-1 and TRBJ2-3; 9 bases map to TRBD2. V lost 4 bases and J lost 2; bases outside the gene matches: 7. Germline assignment: CDR1 MGHDK and CDR2 SYGVNS. The CDR3 is 16 amino acids. CDR3 nucleotides: TGTGCCAGCAGTGTCCCACGACTAGCGGACACAGATACGCAGTATTTT. It is translated as CASSVPRLADTDTQYF.